This TCR beta chain was found in a study of shared clonotypes between healthy human individuals. The overall study: Donors consisted of two women and three men between 18 and 49. Each donor contributed plates that comprised three CD4 naive, three CD4 memory, two CD8 naive and one CD8 memory. Points from the study as a whole: The small donor group covered limited genetic and exposure diversity. Naive CD4 clonotypes overlapped across a few donors at around 4.8%.

This clone was picked up a small number of times. Its antigen is as yet unknown. Data came from immunoSEQ multiplex PCR; TCRdb stores just in-frame clones and leaves some out. The table includes about 1.1 million clones, 78% detected once. Trimming stripped 1 base from V and 2 bases from J, with 14 bases between. Germline V gene sequence: CDR1 LGHNA, CDR2 YSLEER. This CDR3 region has 16 residues. The receptor comes from a man younger than 30 in good health. Some clones in this sample may be carry-over from other donors' samples. Sequencing was performed on memory CD4+ T cells from PBMCs. Subset of the sample: CD45RA-negative fraction. This chain connects TRBV4-3 to TRBJ1-1, with D possibly matching TRBD1 (6 bases). This CDR3 reads CASSQGWTEVNTEAFF. The CDR3 DNA follows: TGCGCCAGCAGCCAAGGATGGACAGAGGTTAACACTGAAGCTTTCTTT.